This T cell receptor (beta chain) was sequenced for a study of regulatory T cells in long-lasting Graves disease. V was pared by 0 bases and J by 9 bases, with 20 bases between. This CDR3 region has 15 residues. The germline gives CDR1 DFQATT, CDR2 SNEGSKA (reference sequence). Arm-PCR with iRepertoire HTBI primers amplified the CDR3 regions for these TCR beta libraries. TCRdb recomputed calls from the multiplex PCR reads with MiXCR, one row per CDR3 protein. The sample includes about 660,000 distinct CDR3 sequences, around 30% of them seen just once. Documented time point: persistent/refractory GD, antithyroid drugs over 5 years with positive TRAb. PBMC-derived RNA was used for the TCR library.

The TCR comes from a female donor with Graves disease. V and J are TRBV20-1 and TRBJ2-5; D unclear. Sequencing was performed on peripheral blood mononuclear cells (PBMCs), taken when the disease was refractory, from a patient treated with antithyroid drugs. CDR3 region: CSARDLGEVFEAQYF. The CDR3 DNA follows: TGCAGTGCTAGAGATTTGGGTGAGGTTTTCGAGGCCCAGTACTTC.